This T cell receptor (beta chain) is drawn from a study of cytomegalovirus exposure and HLA in healthy donors. The study, taken as a whole, reports: Some V segments, TRBV6-2 and TRBV6-3 among them, were indistinguishable and were therefore excluded. Data from an earlier analysis indicated that most TCR beta V segments were productive either about 87% or about 30% of the time.

A remark on this clone: Its cognate antigen is unknown.

Both 60 Vbeta primers and 13 Jbeta primers went into the PCR. Clones were sequenced by immunoSEQ multiplex PCR, and TCRdb holds only the in-frame ones, with some missing. This sample has fewer than 200,000 clones, with nearly 80% found just once. This CDR3 region has 13 residues. Trimming cost V 5 bases and J 9 bases; bases outside gene matches: 8. Germline V gene data show CDR1 as SEHNR and CDR2 as FQNEAQ (reference sequence). The sample comprised PBMCs. The chain recombines TRBV7-9 with TRBJ1-2, with 8 bases matching TRBD1. The receptor's source is a man aged 40-49 years in good health and CMV-seropositive. The CDR3 nucleotides read TGTGCCAGCAGCCTGGGACAGGAACGTAGCTACACCTTC. Protein: CASSLGQERSYTF.